A selection of T cell receptor beta chains follows, all from one sample in a study of response to subunit inactivated influenza vaccine. Each CDR3 protein gets one entry after TCRdb re-called the RT-PCR reads with MiXCR. This table has 700,000 to 900,000 distinct CDR3 sequences, 21% appearing once. This material consisted of PBMCs from blood, taken 5 days after vaccination. The receptors here all came from a man aged 50-60 years who received an inactivated influenza vaccine. CDR3s include the opening cysteine and the closing phenylalanine or tryptophan. The D gene is left open where the match is weak. The size field is filled for only some rows; it gives once, few, many or a size class.

TRBJ2-3 | . | TRBV20-1 | TRBD2 | CSASDSGEGWDTQYF | TGCAGTGCTAGCGATAGCGGGGAAGGTTGGGATACGCAGTATTTT
TRBJ2-7 | few | TRBV7-9 | . | CASSLIPSSYEQYF | TGTGCCAGCAGCTTAATCCCGAGCTCCTACGAGCAGTACTTC
TRBJ2-5 | few | TRBV2 | . | CASTPAGQETQYF | TGTGCCAGCACTCCGGCGGGCCAAGAGACCCAGTACTTC
TRBJ1-1 | . | TRBV12-3/TRBV12-4 | . | CASRLITTNTEAFF | TGTGCCAGCCGTTTAATAACAACGAACACTGAAGCTTTCTTT
TRBJ2-5 | . | TRBV6-5 | TRBD1 | CASSFQGVWETQYF | TGTGCCAGCAGTTTTCAGGGGGTGTGGGAGACCCAGTACTTC
TRBJ2-1 | . | TRBV10-3 | . | CAISARGRADEQFF | TGTGCCATCAGTGCCAGGGGGAGGGCCGATGAGCAGTTCTTC
TRBJ2-7 | few | TRBV29-1 | . | CSVANGGHEQYF | TGCAGCGTCGCCAACGGGGGCCACGAGCAGTACTTC
TRBJ2-7 | few | TRBV20-1 | TRBD2 | CSPKRASGTGEQYF | TGCAGCCCGAAGAGGGCTAGCGGGACGGGCGAGCAGTACTTC
TRBJ2-3 | few | TRBV9 | TRBD2 | CASSVGPSGRASDTQYF | TGTGCCAGCAGCGTAGGCCCTAGCGGGAGGGCCTCAGATACGCAGTATTTT
TRBJ2-3 | . | TRBV5-1 | TRBD2 | CASSSWTSGSYTDTQYF | TGCGCCAGCAGCTCCTGGACTAGCGGGAGCTACACAGATACGCAGTATTTT
TRBJ2-1 | . | TRBV4-1 | TRBD2 | CASSRVLAGNNEQFF | TGCGCCAGCAGCCGAGTACTAGCGGGGAACAATGAGCAGTTCTTC
TRBJ2-3 | . | TRBV6-5 | TRBD2 | CASSSKGLAGGRGDTQYF | TGTGCCAGCAGTTCCAAGGGACTAGCGGGGGGGCGTGGAGATACGCAGTATTTT
TRBJ2-5 | few | TRBV6-1 | TRBD2 | CASRPGRGYWAGGYETQYF | TGTGCCAGCAGGCCGGGGAGGGGGTATTGGGCGGGGGGATACGAGACCCAGTACTTC
TRBJ2-3 | . | TRBV6-5 | . | CASSYSDRFADTQYF | TGTGCCAGCAGTTACTCCGACAGGTTTGCAGATACGCAGTATTTT
TRBJ2-1 | few | TRBV7-8 | TRBD2 | CASSSGLAGGSWYEQFF | TGTGCCAGCAGCTCGGGACTAGCGGGGGGGAGTTGGTATGAGCAGTTCTTC
TRBJ1-2 | few | TRBV20-1 | TRBD1 | CSAPSQGNYGYTF | TGCAGTGCGCCCTCACAGGGGAACTATGGCTACACCTTC
TRBJ1-1 | few | TRBV20-1 | . | CSARQKGPNTEAFF | TGCAGTGCTAGACAAAAGGGACCGAACACTGAAGCTTTCTTT
TRBJ2-3 | few | TRBV15 | . | CATSLGEGGTDTQYF | TGTGCCACCAGCCTGGGGGAAGGGGGCACAGATACGCAGTATTTT
TRBJ1-1 | few | TRBV29-1 | . | CSVANTEAFF | TGCAGCGTGGCAAACACTGAAGCTTTCTTT
TRBJ2-1 | . | TRBV6-2/TRBV6-3 | TRBD1 | CASSFAPAGTGGNEQFF | TGTGCCAGCAGTTTCGCCCCCGCCGGGACAGGGGGGAATGAGCAGTTCTTC
TRBJ1-1 | few | TRBV6-2/TRBV6-3 | . | CASNLPGNTEAFF | TGTGCCAGCAATTTACCAGGCAACACTGAAGCTTTCTTT
TRBJ2-5 | many | TRBV29-1 | TRBD1 | CSVLRDRVQETQYF | TGCAGCGTTCTTCGGGACAGGGTTCAAGAGACCCAGTACTTC
TRBJ1-3 | . | TRBV5-1 | . | CASSLGHTLSGNTIYF | TGCGCCAGCAGCTTGGGACATACCCTCTCTGGAAACACCATATATTTT
TRBJ2-5 | many | TRBV7-7 | . | CASSLRQQETQYF | TGTGCCAGCAGTTTACGGCAACAAGAGACCCAGTACTTC
TRBJ2-7 | . | TRBV20-1 | TRBD1 | CSALAPTGGEYEQYF | TGCAGTGCTCTCGCCCCCACAGGGGGCGAGTACGAGCAGTACTTC
TRBJ2-1 | few | TRBV5-1 | TRBD1 | CASSRYGTGNNEQFF | TGCGCCAGCAGTCGCTACGGGACAGGGAACAATGAGCAGTTCTTC
TRBJ2-3 | . | TRBV10-3 | TRBD2 | CATSGEGLGDTQYF | TGTGCCACCTCGGGGGAGGGCCTAGGAGATACGCAGTATTTT
TRBJ2-1 | . | TRBV9 | . | CASSGNRGVDRSDSYNEQFF | TGTGCCAGCAGCGGGAATCGGGGGGTCGACAGGTCCGACTCCTACAATGAGCAGTTCTTC
TRBJ2-4 | many | TRBV5-1 | . | CASSLEGAINIQYF | TGCGCCAGCAGCTTGGAGGGCGCGATAAACATTCAGTACTTC